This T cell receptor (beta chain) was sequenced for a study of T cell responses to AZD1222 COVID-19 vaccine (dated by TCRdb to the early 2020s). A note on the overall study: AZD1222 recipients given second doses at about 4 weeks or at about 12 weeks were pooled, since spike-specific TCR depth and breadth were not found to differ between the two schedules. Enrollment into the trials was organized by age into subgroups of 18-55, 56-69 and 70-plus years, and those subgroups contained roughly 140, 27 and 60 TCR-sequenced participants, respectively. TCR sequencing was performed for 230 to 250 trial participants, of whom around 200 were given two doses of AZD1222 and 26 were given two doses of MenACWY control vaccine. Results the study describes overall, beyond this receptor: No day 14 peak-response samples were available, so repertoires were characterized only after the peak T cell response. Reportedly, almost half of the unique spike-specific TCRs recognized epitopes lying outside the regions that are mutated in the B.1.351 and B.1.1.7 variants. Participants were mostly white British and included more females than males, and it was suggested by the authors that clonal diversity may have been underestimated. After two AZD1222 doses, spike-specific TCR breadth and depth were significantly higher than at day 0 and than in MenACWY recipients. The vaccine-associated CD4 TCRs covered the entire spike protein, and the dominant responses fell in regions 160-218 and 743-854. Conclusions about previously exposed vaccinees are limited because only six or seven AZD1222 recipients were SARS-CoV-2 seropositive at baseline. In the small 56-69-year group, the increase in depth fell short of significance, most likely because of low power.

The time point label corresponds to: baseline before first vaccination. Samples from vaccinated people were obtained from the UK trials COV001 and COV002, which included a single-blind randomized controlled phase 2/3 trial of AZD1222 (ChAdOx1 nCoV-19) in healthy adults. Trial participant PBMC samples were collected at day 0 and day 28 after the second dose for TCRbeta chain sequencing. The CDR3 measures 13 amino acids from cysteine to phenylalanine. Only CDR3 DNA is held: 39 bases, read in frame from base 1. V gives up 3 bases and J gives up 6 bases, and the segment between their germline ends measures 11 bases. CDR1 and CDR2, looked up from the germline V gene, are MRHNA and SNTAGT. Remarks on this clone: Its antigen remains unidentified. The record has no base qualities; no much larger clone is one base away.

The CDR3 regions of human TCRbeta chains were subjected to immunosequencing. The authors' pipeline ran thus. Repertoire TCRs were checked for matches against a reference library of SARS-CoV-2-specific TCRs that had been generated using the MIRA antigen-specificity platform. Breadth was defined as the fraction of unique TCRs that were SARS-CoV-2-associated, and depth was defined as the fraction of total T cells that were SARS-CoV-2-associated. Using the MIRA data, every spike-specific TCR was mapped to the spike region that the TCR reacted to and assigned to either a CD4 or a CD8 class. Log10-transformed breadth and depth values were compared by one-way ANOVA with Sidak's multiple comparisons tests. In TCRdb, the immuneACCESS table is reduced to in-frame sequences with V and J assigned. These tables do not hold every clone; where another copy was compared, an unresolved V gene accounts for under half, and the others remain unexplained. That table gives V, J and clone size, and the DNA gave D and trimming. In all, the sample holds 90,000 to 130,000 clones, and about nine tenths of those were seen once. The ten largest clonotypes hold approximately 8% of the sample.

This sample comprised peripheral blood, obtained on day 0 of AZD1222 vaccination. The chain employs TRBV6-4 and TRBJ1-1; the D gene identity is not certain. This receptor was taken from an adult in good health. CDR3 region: CASSEFPEAEAFF. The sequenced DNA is TGTGCCAGCAGTGAATTCCCAGAGGCTGAAGCTTTCTTT.